Listed below are T cell receptor beta chains from one sample, sequenced in a study of response to subunit inactivated influenza vaccine. TCRdb ran MiXCR on the RT-PCR reads and lists one entry per CDR3 protein. The data show around 540,000 distinct CDR3 sequences, about 10% seen once. The sample consisted of PBMCs from blood, taken on the day of vaccination. All receptors come from a man aged 50-60 years who received an inactivated influenza vaccine. The CDR3 runs from the conserved cysteine through the conserved F or W. The order of the fields is J gene, D gene, clone size, V gene, CDR3 protein, CDR3 DNA. The D gene is left open where the match is weak. The listing skips clone size in some rows; elsewhere it reads once, few, many or a size class.

>TRBJ2-2|-|-|TRBV7-6
CASSPGFGQNTGELFF
TGTGCCAGCAGCCCTGGGTTCGGACAGAACACCGGGGAGCTGTTTTTT
>TRBJ1-1|-|few|TRBV20-1
CSAQDREAFF
TGCAGTGCTCAGGACAGAGAAGCTTTCTTT
>TRBJ1-2|-|few|TRBV7-2
CASSLGATEAGYTF
TGTGCCAGCAGCTTAGGGGCGACAGAAGCTGGCTACACCTTC
>TRBJ2-1|-|few|TRBV10-3
CAISSGRESEQFF
TGTGCCATCAGCTCCGGACGGGAGAGTGAGCAGTTCTTC
>TRBJ2-6|-|few|TRBV27
CASVRPGTTDSGANVLTF
TGTGCCAGCGTGAGGCCAGGGACAACCGACTCTGGGGCCAACGTCCTGACTTTC
>TRBJ2-7|TRBD1|-|TRBV28
CASSLGQGTSYEQYF
TGTGCCAGCAGTCTAGGACAGGGGACCTCCTACGAGCAGTACTTC
>TRBJ2-7|-|few|TRBV7-2
CASSLYGTSYEQYF
TGTGCCAGCAGCTTATACGGTACCTCCTACGAGCAGTACTTC
>TRBJ2-5|TRBD1|few|TRBV20-1
CSAIGQVRTQYF
TGCAGTGCGATAGGACAGGTTAGGACCCAGTACTTC
>TRBJ2-7|-|-|TRBV5-1
CASSLSSRYEQYF
TGCGCCAGCAGCTTGTCTTCCCGGTACGAGCAGTACTTC
>TRBJ2-4|TRBD1|many|TRBV28
CASSHRGRQNIQYF
TGTGCCAGCAGTCACAGGGGGCGCCAAAACATTCAGTACTTC
>TRBJ2-7|-|many|TRBV28
CASSLGRVYEQYF
TGTGCCAGCAGTTTAGGGCGGGTCTACGAGCAGTACTTC
>TRBJ2-7|-|-|TRBV7-8
CASSRGGAPYEQYF
TGTGCCAGCAGTAGAGGAGGGGCCCCCTACGAGCAGTACTTC
>TRBJ2-1|TRBD2|-|TRBV5-1
CASSWWTSGSIPSYNEQFF
TGCGCCAGCAGCTGGTGGACTAGCGGGAGTATCCCCTCCTACAATGAGCAGTTCTTC
>TRBJ2-7|TRBD2|-|TRBV28
CASSSAGGGYEQYF
TGTGCCAGCAGTTCAGCGGGAGGAGGCTACGAGCAGTACTTC
>TRBJ1-1|-|-|TRBV7-2
CASSPWVNTEAFF
TGTGCCAGCAGCCCCTGGGTGAACACTGAAGCTTTCTTT
>TRBJ2-1|-|few|TRBV20-1
CSASFGGNNEQFF
TGCAGTGCTTCCTTTGGGGGAAACAATGAGCAGTTCTTC
>TRBJ1-1|TRBD1|many|TRBV6-1
CASSGQGYTEAFF
TGTGCCAGCAGTGGACAGGGCTACACTGAAGCTTTCTTT
>TRBJ2-2|TRBD1|-|TRBV7-9
CASSLVQGAPGAGELFF
TGTGCCAGCAGCTTAGTACAGGGGGCGCCGGGAGCCGGGGAGCTGTTTTTT
>TRBJ1-3|TRBD1|-|TRBV28
CASDRGPGNTIYF
TGTGCCAGCGACAGGGGCCCTGGAAACACCATATATTTT
>TRBJ2-5|TRBD2|-|TRBV6-1
CASTATSGGEETQYF
TGTGCCAGCACCGCAACTAGCGGGGGAGAAGAGACCCAGTACTTC
>TRBJ2-2|-|many|TRBV11-1
CASSLTPGRRDYTGELFF
TGTGCCAGCAGCCTCACTCCGGGCCGCAGGGATTACACCGGGGAGCTGTTTTTT
>TRBJ2-5|-|many|TRBV7-9
CASSQPGPQETQYF
TGTGCCAGCAGCCAACCGGGACCGCAAGAGACCCAGTACTTC
>TRBJ2-7|-|-|TRBV6-1
CASSESQGGTLSSYEQYF
TGTGCCAGCAGTGAAAGTCAGGGAGGAACTTTGAGCTCCTACGAGCAGTACTTC
>TRBJ2-3|-|-|TRBV5-4
CASSLEAGDTQYF
TGTGCCAGCAGCTTGGAAGCCGGAGATACGCAGTATTTT
>TRBJ2-3|-|-|TRBV7-2
CASSWDLSTDTQYF
TGTGCCAGCAGCTGGGACCTAAGCACAGATACGCAGTATTTT
>TRBJ1-4|-|few|TRBV30
CAWSTLGGTNEKLFF
TGTGCCTGGAGTACTTTAGGGGGAACTAATGAAAAACTGTTTTTT
>TRBJ2-7|TRBD2|many|TRBV27
CASRALSLAAPEQYF
TGTGCCAGCAGAGCCCTGTCGCTAGCGGCGCCCGAGCAGTACTTC
>TRBJ2-3|-|many|TRBV4-2
CASSQVGGAGDTQYF
TGTGCCAGCAGCCAAGTTGGGGGGGCCGGAGATACGCAGTATTTT
>TRBJ2-2|-|few|TRBV10-3
CAISESGGNTGELFF
TGTGCCATCAGTGAGTCCGGGGGAAACACCGGGGAGCTGTTTTTT